These 12 T cell receptor beta chains were sequenced from one sample in a study of cytomegalovirus exposure and HLA in healthy donors. Researchers ran the PCR with 60 Vbeta and 13 Jbeta primers. Repertoires were generated with immunoSEQ multiplex PCR, while TCRdb's copy carries only in-frame clones and drops some. This sample has about 60,000 clones, with approximately 70% found just once. The specimen sequenced was PBMCs. The receptors originated from a woman aged 55-75 years in good health and CMV-seropositive.

The chain is built from TRBV4-1 and TRBJ1-5, with a tentative D call TRBD1 (5 bases). The germline gives CDR1 MGHRA, CDR2 YSYEKL. CDR3 length: 14 amino acids. V gave up 3 bases and J gave up 6 bases, with 12 bases separating them. The CDR3 DNA is TGCGCCAGCAGCCACACCCAGGGAGGTCAGCCCCAGCATTTT. It encodes CASSHTQGGQPQHF.

The chain links TRBV19 to TRBJ1-1; D uncertain. Germline V CDR1 and CDR2: LNHDA, SQIVND (reference sequence). The CDR3 contains 14 residues. The V and J ends lost 5 bases and 8 bases respectively, with 18 bases between them. CDR3 nucleotide sequence: TGTGCCAGTAGTCTATCAGGTGGGCGCTCCGAAGCTTTCTTT. This codes for CASSLSGGRSEAFF. Supplemented by reference TRBV19 and TRBJ1-1, the full variable domain reads DGGITQSPKYLFRKEGQNVTLSCEQNLNHDAMYWYRQDPGQGLRLIYYSQIVNDFQKGDIAEGYSVSREKKESFPLTVTSAQKNPTAFYLCASSLSGGRSEAFFGQGTRLTVV.

This clone was seen just once. The V call is TRBV5-8, the J call TRBJ2-1; possible D gene TRBD1, 7 bases. CDR1 and CDR2 from the germline V gene are SGHTS and YDEGEE. V gave up 4 bases and J gave up 0 bases, with 17 bases separating them. CDR3 length: 17 residues. The CDR3 region has the DNA TGTGCCAGCAGCGGTGAAGTCCAGGGGGGCTCCTACAATGAGCAGTTCTTC. It specifies CASSGEVQGGSYNEQFF.

The chain is built from TRBV7-2 and TRBJ2-5, with TRBD1 as a possible D gene (5 bases). The CDR3 spans 15 residues. The V end was cut by 3 bases, the J end by 5 bases, with 16 bases between. Germline CDR1 SGHTA, CDR2 FQGNSA. The CDR3 DNA follows: TGTGCCAGCAGCTTCAGGGTGTCGGGCGCGGAGACCCAGTACTTC. This sequence encodes CASSFRVSGAETQYF. Looking up the rest from reference TRBV7-2 and TRBJ2-5 gives the full variable domain: GAGVSQSPSNKVTEKGKDVELRCDPISGHTALYWYRQSLGQGLEFLIYFQGNSAPDKSGLPSDRFSAERTGGSVSTLTIQRTQQEDSAVYLCASSFRVSGAETQYFGPGTRLLVL.

This clone has a handful of counts. This sequence joins TRBV4-1 and TRBJ1-6, with D unclear. Germline V gives CDR1 MGHRA, CDR2 YSYEKL. The CDR3 loop spans 16 amino acids. V was pared by 2 bases and J by 7 bases, with 15 bases between. CDR3 coding DNA: TGCGCCAGCAGCCAACCATTCCAGAAAGAAAATTCACCCCTCCACTTT. Translating gives CASSQPFQKENSPLHF.

V usage is TRBV11-2 and J usage is TRBJ2-2; TRBD1 matches at 7 bases. The germline gives CDR1 SGHAT, CDR2 FQNNGV. J gave up 5 bases and V 3 bases, and 6 bases lay outside the gene matches. The CDR3 is 15 amino acids. The CDR3 DNA reads as TGTGCCAGCAGCTTCCGAGGGGGCAGGACCGGGGAGCTGTTTTTT. This codes for CASSFRGGRTGELFF. The full variable domain, with the rest looked up from reference TRBV11-2 and TRBJ2-2, is EAGVAQSPRYKIIEKRQSVAFWCNPISGHATLYWYQQILGQGPKLLIQFQNNGVVDDSQLPKDRFSAERLKGVDSTLKIQPAKLEDSAVYLCASSFRGGRTGELFFGEGSRLTVL.

J is TRBJ1-1 and V is TRBV5-1, with 7 bases that match TRBD1. Germline-derived CDR1 and CDR2 are SGHRS and YFSETQ. CDR3 length: 15 amino acids. The junction had 6 bases not matched to a gene; V was cut back by 3 bases and J by 1 base. CDR3 region: CASSWGDSKNTEAFF. The CDR3, as DNA: TGCGCCAGCAGCTGGGGGGACAGCAAGAACACTGAAGCTTTCTTT.

This clone has only a few counts. CDR3 amino acids: CAITGQGNTGELFF. In nucleotides, the CDR3 is TGTGCCATCACGGGACAGGGAAACACCGGGGAGCTGTTTTTT. The chain combines TRBV10-3 with TRBJ2-2; 9 bases are a match to TRBD1. Germline V CDR1 and CDR2: ENHRY, SYGVKD. The CDR3 runs 14 residues. V lost 7 bases to trimming and J lost 2 bases; unmatched junction nucleotides: 2.

The chain employs TRBV7-3 and TRBJ1-1, with D maybe TRBD1 (5 bases). This CDR3 spans 14 amino acids. V lost 0 bases and J 1 base, leaving 6 bases between the germline ends. CDR1 and CDR2 (germline): SGHTA, FQGTGA. The CDR3 bases are TGTGCCAGCAGCTTAACGGGGGGGAACACTGAAGCTTTCTTT. Its translation: CASSLTGGNTEAFF.

This clone appeared once. The V gene is TRBV6-1, the J gene TRBJ1-1; the D gene is possibly TRBD1 (5 bases). Germline lookup yields CDR1 MNHNS and CDR2 SASEGT. The CDR3 contains 13 residues. V was clipped by 5 bases and J by 4 bases, with 11 bases between them. The CDR3 region has the DNA TGTGCCAGCAGTCCTCAGGGAACCACTGAAGCTTTCTTT. It translates to CASSPQGTTEAFF.

The gene calls are TRBV6-1 and TRBJ2-3; possible D gene TRBD1, 6 bases. Germline V gene data show CDR1 as MNHNS and CDR2 as SASEGT. The CDR3 totals 15 residues. Trimming stripped 3 bases from V and 3 bases from J, with 13 bases between. The CDR3 loop reads CASSDYRAMTDTQYF. The CDR3, as DNA: TGTGCCAGCAGTGACTACAGGGCGATGACAGATACGCAGTATTTT.

The CDR3: CASSRGQGNGYGYTF. CDR3 DNA: TGTGCCAGCTCACGAGGGCAGGGGAACGGCTATGGCTACACCTTC. V gene TRBV18 combines with J gene TRBJ1-2; D is possibly TRBD1 (6 bases). The CDR3 is 15 residues long. The germline V gene encodes CDR1 KGHSH and CDR2 LQKENI. V lost 4 bases, J lost 4 bases, and 16 bases lay in between.